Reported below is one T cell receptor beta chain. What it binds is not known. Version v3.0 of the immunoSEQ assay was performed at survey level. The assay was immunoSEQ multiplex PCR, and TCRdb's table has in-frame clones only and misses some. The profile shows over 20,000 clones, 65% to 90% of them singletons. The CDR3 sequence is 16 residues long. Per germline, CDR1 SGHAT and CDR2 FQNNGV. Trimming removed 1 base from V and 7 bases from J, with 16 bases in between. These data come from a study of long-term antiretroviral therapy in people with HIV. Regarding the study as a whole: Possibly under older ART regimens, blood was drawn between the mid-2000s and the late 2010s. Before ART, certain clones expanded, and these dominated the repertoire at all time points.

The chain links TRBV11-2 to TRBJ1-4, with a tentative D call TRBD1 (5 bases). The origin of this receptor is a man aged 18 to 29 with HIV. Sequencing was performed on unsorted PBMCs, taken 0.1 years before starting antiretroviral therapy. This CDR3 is CASSLVAGTSVEKLFF. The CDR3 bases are TGTGCCAGCAGCTTAGTGGCGGGGACCTCGGTTGAAAAACTGTTTTTT.